This TCR beta chain originates from a study of blood T cells in healthy people across ages (dated by TCRdb to 2015 to 2017). Describing the broader study: Template switching captured roughly one uniquely barcoded TCR beta cDNA molecule per two T cells in model experiments. The donors were divided into four age groups: young (average about 16 years), middle-aged (approximately 41), aged (approximately 62) and long-lived (about 80). Using the same blood draw, the study looked at two additional independent replicas of 1 million unique cDNA reads for two donors, one aged 18 to 30 and the other aged 80 or older. To avoid experimental bias, donors of different ages were distributed randomly across sequencing lanes. To track age-related changes in TCR beta repertoire diversity, the study relied on deep sequencing normalized with unique cDNA molecular identifiers.

The donors were roughly 38 Caucasian individuals from Russia, aged 6 to 90 years, who were systemically healthy. Each donor gave approximately 9.3 milliliters of peripheral blood, collected into EDTA-treated Vacutainer tubes. Ficoll-Paque density-gradient centrifugation was used to isolate PBMCs, with at least 6.5 million per sample. Trizol reagent was used to extract total RNA from PBMCs, with at least 6 micrograms per sample. For every donor, an aliquot of PBMCs went through flow cytometry to measure the percentages of naive CD45RAhigh/CD27high T cells. A word on this clonotype: What antigen it recognizes has not been identified. Per-base quality was not reported, and no clone a single base away is much larger than it.

The method was 5' RACE. Sequencer: Illumina HiSeq 2500. A second PCR of about 6 to 11 cycles was performed with a sample-barcoded 5' primer and a J-beta primer mix. A template-switch 5' adaptor carrying 12 random nucleotides introduced a unique molecular identifier onto each TCR beta cDNA molecule. At least 2.5 million CDR3-containing paired-end reads were obtained from each sample. All of the RNA was converted into first-strand cDNA using the Mint cDNA synthesis kit, with a TRBC-specific oligonucleotide serving as the primer. All cDNA was treated with uracil-DNA glycosylase and then went through a first 18-cycle PCR with the universal primers M1SS and BC2_uni_R. The paper's data handling went like this. For normalization, 1 million high-quality reads were randomly selected from each sample, with every read carrying a distinct molecular identifier. Instead of being binned into consensus sequences, reads that shared molecular identifiers were thrown out. MiTCR, run with a Q25 quality threshold and the strictest error-elimination algorithm, handled CDR3 identification, clonotype clustering and error correction. A nonparametric unseen species model with Euler transformation was used to estimate lower-bound total TCR beta diversity. Through fastp at Q25 and MiXCR, TCRdb rebuilt clones from the public reads, retaining in-frame beta chains. All rows with the same CDR3 protein become a single entry with the most common DNA and genes. None of the V and J calls come from the authors' own analysis; TCRdb made them. Across this sample there are roughly 790,000 distinct CDR3 sequences, with around 40% seen only once. 20% to 25% of the sample belongs to the ten largest clones.

The CDR3 goes from the cysteine to the phenylalanine over 14 residues. Here the CDR3 DNA is all that survives: 42 bases in frame from base 1. Taken from the germline V gene, the CDR1 and CDR2 loops are KGHSY and FQNENV. V lost 3 bases and J lost 1 base; the stretch between them is 7 bases long. Overall study outcomes, separate from this receptor: As age increased, observed TCR beta diversity per million T cells dropped in a roughly linear way, and a significant reduction was already evident by age 40. Because donor CMV infection status was unknown, age-related changes in expanded clonotypes were potentially confounded. The percentage of naive T cells measured by flow cytometry correlated strongly with observed TCR beta diversity. Conclusive comparison of naive and antigen-experienced compartments was prevented by the profiling of bulk unsorted PBMCs. Total diversity estimates from one million sequenced T cells were considered lower bounds and underestimates. The long-lived group showed more naive CD4+ T cells, fewer expanded clones and increased TCR diversity than the aged group, suggesting age selection.

The source material was blood. The source is an older woman in good health. Rearrangement joined TRBV16 to TRBJ1-3; the D gene is perhaps TRBD1, from 6 matching bases. The DNA sequence is as follows: TGTGCCAGCAGCCATCAGGGGTCTGGAAACACCATATATTTT. This is translated as CASSHQGSGNTIYF.